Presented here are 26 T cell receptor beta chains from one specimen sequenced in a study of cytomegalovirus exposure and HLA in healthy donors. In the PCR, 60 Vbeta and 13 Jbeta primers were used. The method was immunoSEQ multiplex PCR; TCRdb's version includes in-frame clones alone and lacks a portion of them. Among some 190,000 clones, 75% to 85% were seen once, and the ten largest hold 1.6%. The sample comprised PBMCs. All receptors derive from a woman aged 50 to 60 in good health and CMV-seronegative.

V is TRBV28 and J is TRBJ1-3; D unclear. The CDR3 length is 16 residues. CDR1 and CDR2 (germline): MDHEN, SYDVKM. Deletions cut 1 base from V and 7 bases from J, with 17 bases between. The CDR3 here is CASSLSPPTPSNTIYF. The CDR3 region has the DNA TGTGCCAGCAGTTTATCTCCCCCGACACCAAGCAACACCATATATTTT.

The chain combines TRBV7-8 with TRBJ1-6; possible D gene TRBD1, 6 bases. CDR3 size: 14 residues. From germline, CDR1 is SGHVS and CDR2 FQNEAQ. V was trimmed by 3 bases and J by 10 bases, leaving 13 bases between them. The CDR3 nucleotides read TGTGCCAGCAGCTTGAGACAGGCGGGCTCACCCCTCCACTTT. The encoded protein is CASSLRQAGSPLHF. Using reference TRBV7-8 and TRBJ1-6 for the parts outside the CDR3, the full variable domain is GAGVSQSPRYKVAKRGQDVALRCDPISGHVSLFWYQQALGQGPEFLTYFQNEAQLDKSGLPSDRFFAERPEGSVSTLKIQRTQQEDSAVYLCASSLRQAGSPLHFGNGTRLTVT.

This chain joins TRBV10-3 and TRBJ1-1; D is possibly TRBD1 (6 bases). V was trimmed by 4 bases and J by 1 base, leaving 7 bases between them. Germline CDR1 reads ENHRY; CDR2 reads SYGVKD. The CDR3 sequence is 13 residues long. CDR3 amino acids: CAISVDRNTEAFF. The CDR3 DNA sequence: TGTGCCATCAGTGTGGACAGGAACACTGAAGCTTTCTTT.

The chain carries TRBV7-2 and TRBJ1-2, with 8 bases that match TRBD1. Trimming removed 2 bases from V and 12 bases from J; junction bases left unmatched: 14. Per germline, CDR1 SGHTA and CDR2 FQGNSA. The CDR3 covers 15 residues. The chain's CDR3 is CASSLSWGTGPRDTF. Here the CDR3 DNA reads TGTGCCAGCAGCTTATCTTGGGGGACAGGACCTCGAGACACCTTC.

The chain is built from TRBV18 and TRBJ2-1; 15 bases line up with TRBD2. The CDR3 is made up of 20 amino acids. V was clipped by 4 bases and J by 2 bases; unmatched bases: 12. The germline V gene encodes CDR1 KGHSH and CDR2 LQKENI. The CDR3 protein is CASSLSRTSGGATPYNEQFF. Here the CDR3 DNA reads TGTGCCAGCTCACTATCGCGGACTAGCGGGGGGGCCACCCCCTACAATGAGCAGTTCTTC.

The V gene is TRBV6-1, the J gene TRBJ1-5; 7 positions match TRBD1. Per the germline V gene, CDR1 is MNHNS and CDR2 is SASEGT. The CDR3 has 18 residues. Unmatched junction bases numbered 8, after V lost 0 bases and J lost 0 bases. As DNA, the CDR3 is TGTGCCAGCAGTGAAGCGGCAGGGGGAAGATATAGCAATCAGCCCCAGCATTTT. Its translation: CASSEAAGGRYSNQPQHF.

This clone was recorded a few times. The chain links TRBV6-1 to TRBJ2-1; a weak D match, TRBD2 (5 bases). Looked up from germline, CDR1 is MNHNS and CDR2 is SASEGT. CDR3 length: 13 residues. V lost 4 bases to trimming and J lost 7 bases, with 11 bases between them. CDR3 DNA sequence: TGTGCCAGCAGTGGCGAACTAGGAAATGAGCAGTTCTTC. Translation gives CASSGELGNEQFF.

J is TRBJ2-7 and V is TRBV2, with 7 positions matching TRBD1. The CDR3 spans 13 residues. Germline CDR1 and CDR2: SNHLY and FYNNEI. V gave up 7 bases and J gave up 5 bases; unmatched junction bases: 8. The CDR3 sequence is CASKRQGIHEQYF. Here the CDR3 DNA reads TGTGCCAGCAAGCGACAGGGTATCCACGAGCAGTACTTC.

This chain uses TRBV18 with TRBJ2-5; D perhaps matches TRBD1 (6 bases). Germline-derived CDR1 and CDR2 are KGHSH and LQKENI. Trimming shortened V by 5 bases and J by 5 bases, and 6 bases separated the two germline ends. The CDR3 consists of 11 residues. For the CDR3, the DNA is TGTGCCAGCTCAGACAGGGAGACCCAGTACTTC. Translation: CASSDRETQYF. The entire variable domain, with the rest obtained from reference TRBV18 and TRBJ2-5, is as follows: NAGVMQNPRHLVRRRGQEARLRCSPMKGHSHVYWYRQLPEEGLKFMVYLQKENIIDESGMPKERFSAEFPKEGPSILRIQQVVRGDSAAYFCASSDRETQYFGPGTRLLVL.

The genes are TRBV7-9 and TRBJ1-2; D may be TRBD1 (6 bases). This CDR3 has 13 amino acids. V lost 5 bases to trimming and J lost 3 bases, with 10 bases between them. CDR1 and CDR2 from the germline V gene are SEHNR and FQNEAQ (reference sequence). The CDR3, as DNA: TGTGCCAGCAGCCCCAGACAGGACTATGGCTACACCTTC. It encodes CASSPRQDYGYTF.

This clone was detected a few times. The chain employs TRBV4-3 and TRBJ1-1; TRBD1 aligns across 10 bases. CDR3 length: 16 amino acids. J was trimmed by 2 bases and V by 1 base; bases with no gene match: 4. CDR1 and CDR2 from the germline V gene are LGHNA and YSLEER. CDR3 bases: TGCGCCAGCAGCCAAGTAGGGGACAGGGGCAACACTGAAGCTTTCTTT. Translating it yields CASSQVGDRGNTEAFF.

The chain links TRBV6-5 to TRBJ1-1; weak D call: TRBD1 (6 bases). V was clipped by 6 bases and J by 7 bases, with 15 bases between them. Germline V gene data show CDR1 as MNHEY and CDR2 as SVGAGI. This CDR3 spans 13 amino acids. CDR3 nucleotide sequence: TGTGCCAGCAGCCGACCTTGGACAGATGAAGCTTTCTTT. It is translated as CASSRPWTDEAFF.

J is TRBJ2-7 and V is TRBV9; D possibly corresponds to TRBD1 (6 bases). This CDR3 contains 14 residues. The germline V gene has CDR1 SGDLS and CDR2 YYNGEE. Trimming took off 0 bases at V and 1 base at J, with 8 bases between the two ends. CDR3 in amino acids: CASSVATGSYEQYF. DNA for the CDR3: TGTGCCAGCAGCGTAGCCACAGGGTCCTACGAGCAGTACTTC.

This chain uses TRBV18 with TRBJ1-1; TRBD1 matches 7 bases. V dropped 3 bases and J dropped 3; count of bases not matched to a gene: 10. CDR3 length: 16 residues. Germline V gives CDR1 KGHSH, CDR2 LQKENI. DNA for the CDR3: TGTGCCAGCTCACCTTTCATGACAGGGATGGACACTGAAGCTTTCTTT. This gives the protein CASSPFMTGMDTEAFF.

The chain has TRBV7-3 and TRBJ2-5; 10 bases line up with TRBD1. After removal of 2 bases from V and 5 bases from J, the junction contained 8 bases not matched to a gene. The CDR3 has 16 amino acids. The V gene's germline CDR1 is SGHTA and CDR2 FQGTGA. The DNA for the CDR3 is TGTGCCAGCAGCTTAGCCCCGACAGGGGGCCGGGAGACCCAGTACTTC. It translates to CASSLAPTGGRETQYF.

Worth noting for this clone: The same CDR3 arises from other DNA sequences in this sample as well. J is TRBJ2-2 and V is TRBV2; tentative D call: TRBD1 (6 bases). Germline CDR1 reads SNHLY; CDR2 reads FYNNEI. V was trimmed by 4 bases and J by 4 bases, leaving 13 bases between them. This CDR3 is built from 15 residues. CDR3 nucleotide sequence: TGTGCCAGCAGTGCACAGGGTATGGGCACCGGGGAGCTGTTTTTT. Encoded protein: CASSAQGMGTGELFF.

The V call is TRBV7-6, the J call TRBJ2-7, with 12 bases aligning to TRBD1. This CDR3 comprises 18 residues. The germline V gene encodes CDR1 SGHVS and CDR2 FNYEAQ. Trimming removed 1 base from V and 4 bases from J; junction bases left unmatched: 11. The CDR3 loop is CASSLELIPGQGAYEQYF. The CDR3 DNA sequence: TGTGCCAGCAGCTTAGAATTAATTCCGGGACAGGGGGCTTACGAGCAGTACTTC.

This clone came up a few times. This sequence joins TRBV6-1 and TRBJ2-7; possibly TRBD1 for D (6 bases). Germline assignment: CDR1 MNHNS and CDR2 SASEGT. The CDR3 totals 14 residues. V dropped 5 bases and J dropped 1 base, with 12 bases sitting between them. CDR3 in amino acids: CASSRHGQSYEQYF. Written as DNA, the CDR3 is TGTGCCAGCAGTCGACACGGACAGTCCTACGAGCAGTACTTC.

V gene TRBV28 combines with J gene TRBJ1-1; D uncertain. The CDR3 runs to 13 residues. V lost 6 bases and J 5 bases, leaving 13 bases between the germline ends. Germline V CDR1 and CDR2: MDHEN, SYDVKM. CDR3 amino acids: CASSEALWTEAFF. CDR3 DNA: TGTGCCAGCAGCGAGGCCCTGTGGACTGAAGCTTTCTTT. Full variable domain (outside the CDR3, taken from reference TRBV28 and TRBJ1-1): DVKVTQSSRYLVKRTGEKVFLECVQDMDHENMFWYRQDPGLGLRLIYFSYDVKMKEKGDIPEGYSVSREKKERFSLILESASTNQTSMYLCASSEALWTEAFFGQGTRLTVV.

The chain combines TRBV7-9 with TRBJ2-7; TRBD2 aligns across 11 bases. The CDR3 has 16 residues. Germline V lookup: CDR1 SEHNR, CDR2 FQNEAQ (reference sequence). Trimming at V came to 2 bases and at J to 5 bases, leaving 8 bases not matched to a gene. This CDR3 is CASSLPRLAGQNEQYF. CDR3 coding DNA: TGTGCCAGCAGCTTACCCCGACTAGCGGGACAGAACGAGCAGTACTTC.

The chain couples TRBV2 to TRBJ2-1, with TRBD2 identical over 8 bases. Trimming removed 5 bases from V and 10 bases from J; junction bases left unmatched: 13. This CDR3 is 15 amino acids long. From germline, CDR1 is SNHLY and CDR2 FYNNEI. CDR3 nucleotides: TGTGCCAGCAGTAGGGGACTAGGGTCATTGGGGGAGCAGTTCTTC. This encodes CASSRGLGSLGEQFF.

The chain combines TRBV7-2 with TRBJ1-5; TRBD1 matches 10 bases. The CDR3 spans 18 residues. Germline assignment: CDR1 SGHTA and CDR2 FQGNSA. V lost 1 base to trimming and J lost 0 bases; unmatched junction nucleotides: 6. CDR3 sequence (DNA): TGTGCCAGCAGCTTAGGGACAGGGGGGATGTATAGCAATCAGCCCCAGCATTTT. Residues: CASSLGTGGMYSNQPQHF. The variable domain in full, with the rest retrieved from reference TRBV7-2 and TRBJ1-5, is GAGVSQSPSNKVTEKGKDVELRCDPISGHTALYWYRQSLGQGLEFLIYFQGNSAPDKSGLPSDRFSAERTGGSVSTLTIQRTQQEDSAVYLCASSLGTGGMYSNQPQHFGDGTRLSIL.

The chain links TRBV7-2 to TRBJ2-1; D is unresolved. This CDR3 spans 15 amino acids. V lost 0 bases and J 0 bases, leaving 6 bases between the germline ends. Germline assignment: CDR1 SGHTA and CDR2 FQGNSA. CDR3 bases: TGTGCCAGCAGCTTAGCTAGGAGCTCCTACAATGAGCAGTTCTTC. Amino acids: CASSLARSSYNEQFF.

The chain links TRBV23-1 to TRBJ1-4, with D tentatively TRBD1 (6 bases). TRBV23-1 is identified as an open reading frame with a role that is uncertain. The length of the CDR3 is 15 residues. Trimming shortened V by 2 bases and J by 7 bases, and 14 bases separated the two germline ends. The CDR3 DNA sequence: TGCGCCAGCAGTCAACCGGGACAATCTTTTGAAAAACTGTTTTTT. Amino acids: CASSQPGQSFEKLFF.

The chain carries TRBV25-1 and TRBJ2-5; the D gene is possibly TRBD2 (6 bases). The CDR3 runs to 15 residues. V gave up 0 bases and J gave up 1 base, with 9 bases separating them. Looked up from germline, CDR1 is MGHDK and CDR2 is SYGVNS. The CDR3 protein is CASSEYGGPQETQYF. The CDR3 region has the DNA TGTGCCAGCAGTGAATACGGGGGACCCCAAGAGACCCAGTACTTC.

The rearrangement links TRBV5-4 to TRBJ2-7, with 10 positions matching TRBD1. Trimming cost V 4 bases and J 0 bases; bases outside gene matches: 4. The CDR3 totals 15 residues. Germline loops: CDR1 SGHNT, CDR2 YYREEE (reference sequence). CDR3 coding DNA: TGTGCCAGCAGCCGGGACAGGGGTAGCTCCTACGAGCAGTACTTC. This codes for CASSRDRGSSYEQYF.